Listed below are T cell receptor beta chains from one sample, sequenced in a study of OX40 agonist ivuxolimab in advanced cancers. TCRdb keeps only in-frame clones here, not all; method: immunoSEQ multiplex PCR. The table lists roughly 65,000 clones, about 89% of them singletons. The specimen comprised CD4+ or CD8+ T cells sorted from blood, sampled in a trial of the OX40 agonist ivuxolimab. The receptors were gathered from an adult with an advanced solid tumor such as melanoma, head and neck, liver or kidney cancer. Each CDR3 is given with its conserved first and last residue. D genes are given only for firm matches. A row's size may be missing; if present it is once, few, many or a size class.

d_call j_call clone_size v_call cdr3_aa cdr3_nt
TRBD1 TRBJ1-5 NA TRBV6-6 CASSYSGTVNQPQHF TGTGCCAGCAGTTACTCCGGGACAGTCAATCAGCCCCAGCATTTT
NA TRBJ2-7 NA TRBV7-2 CASRLGGGSSYEQYF TGTGCCAGCAGACTAGGGGGGGGGAGCTCCTACGAGCAGTACTTC
NA TRBJ2-1 NA TRBV9 CASSVAWDPEQFF TGTGCCAGCAGCGTAGCTTGGGACCCGGAGCAGTTCTTC
NA TRBJ2-1 NA TRBV9 CASSVGKGVYNEQFF TGTGCCAGCAGCGTAGGAAAGGGAGTCTACAATGAGCAGTTCTTC
NA TRBJ1-5 NA TRBV27 CASSLGQFANQPQHF TGTGCCAGCAGTTTGGGGCAGTTTGCCAATCAGCCCCAGCATTTT
NA TRBJ2-7 NA TRBV19 CAVGSQYEQYF TGTGCCGTGGGGAGCCAATACGAGCAGTACTTC
TRBD2 TRBJ2-5 NA TRBV6-1 CASSGGTSGRARETQYF TGTGCCAGCAGTGGCGGGACTAGCGGGAGGGCACGAGAGACCCAGTACTTC
NA TRBJ1-1 few TRBV30 CAWSVRPNTEAFF TGTGCCTGGAGTGTACGGCCGAACACTGAAGCTTTCTTT
NA TRBJ2-7 NA TRBV6-1 CASSETGWNEQYF TGTGCCAGCAGTGAAACAGGTTGGAATGAGCAGTACTTC
NA TRBJ2-2 NA TRBV7-9 CASTRGGGDTGELFF TGTGCCAGCACCCGGGGCGGGGGCGACACCGGGGAGCTGTTTTTT
TRBD2 TRBJ2-3 NA TRBV9 CASSPGLAEVDTQYF TGTGCCAGCAGCCCCGGACTAGCGGAGGTAGATACGCAGTATTTT
TRBD2 TRBJ2-1 NA TRBV12-5 CASVFRLAGANEQFF TGTGCTAGTGTCTTCAGACTAGCGGGAGCCAATGAGCAGTTCTTC
NA TRBJ2-7 NA TRBV2 CASSRDTRAKEQYF TGTGCCAGCAGCCGGGACACCCGGGCGAAGGAGCAGTACTTC
TRBD2 TRBJ2-7 NA TRBV9 CASSVVPGGYEQYF TGTGCCAGCAGCGTAGTACCGGGAGGTTACGAGCAGTACTTC
TRBD1 TRBJ1-5 NA TRBV27 CATGPTGGLNQPQHF TGTGCCACCGGGCCCACAGGGGGCTTGAATCAGCCCCAGCATTTT
TRBD1 TRBJ1-2 NA TRBV9 CASSADRGVDGYTF TGTGCCAGCAGCGCGGACAGGGGCGTGGATGGCTACACCTTC
NA TRBJ2-7 few TRBV14 CASSQLTAGYEQYF TGTGCCAGCAGCCAGCTAACCGCGGGTTACGAGCAGTACTTC
NA TRBJ2-1 NA TRBV19 CASSIYNEQFF TGTGCCAGTAGTATCTACAATGAGCAGTTCTTC
TRBD2 TRBJ2-7 NA TRBV27 CASSLLAGGPREQYF TGTGCCAGCAGCCTACTAGCGGGAGGGCCTCGGGAGCAGTACTTC
TRBD1 TRBJ1-5 few TRBV5-1 CASSWQGAANQPQHF TGCGCCAGCAGCTGGCAGGGGGCTGCGAATCAGCCCCAGCATTTT
NA TRBJ1-1 few TRBV5-4 CASSPPTGRDTEAFF TGTGCCAGCAGCCCCCCGACGGGACGGGACACTGAAGCTTTCTTT
TRBD2 TRBJ2-3 NA TRBV5-8 CASSTWTDQREGTDTQYF TGTGCCAGCAGCACCTGGACTGACCAGCGGGAGGGCACAGATACGCAGTATTTT